This T cell receptor (beta chain) was documented in a study of human CD8 memory T cell subsets. Construction of TCR beta libraries was accomplished by means of UMI-labeled 5' RACE. Each CDR3 protein gets one entry in TCRdb, which reprocessed the 5' RACE reads and gives no DNA. The sample totals under 20,000 distinct CDR3 sequences. The CDR3 loop spans 13 amino acids. Germline CDR1 SGHTA, CDR2 FQGNSA. The sequencing input was CD8+ T cells from PBMCs. The chain combines TRBV7-2 with TRBJ2-5; the TCRdb D gene call, TRBD1, has no DNA to confirm it. This clonotype was obtained from a human donor in good health. CDR3 sequence reads: CASRDRDEETQYF.